Listed below are T cell receptor beta chains from one sample, sequenced in a study of T cell responses to AZD1222 COVID-19 vaccine. TCRdb's copy holds only in-frame clones and misses some; the assay was immunoSEQ multiplex PCR. The profile shows 120,000 to 150,000 clones, 86% of them singletons. The sample was peripheral blood, taken 28 days after the second AZD1222 dose. The receptors were gathered from an adult who received the AZD1222 COVID-19 vaccine. The CDR3 runs from the conserved cysteine through the conserved F or W. The D gene is left open where the match is weak. Some rows mark clone size as missing; the rest say once, few, many or name a class of expanded clone.

J gene | D gene | CDR3 length | clone size | V gene | CDR3 protein | CDR3 DNA
TRBJ2-5 | - | 13 | - | TRBV12-3/TRBV12-4 | CASSDRAAETQYF | TGTGCCAGCAGTGACCGGGCAGCAGAGACCCAGTACTTC
TRBJ1-2 | - | 14 | - | TRBV10-2 | CASSELNSRYGYTF | TGCGCCAGCAGTGAGCTAAACTCCCGCTATGGCTACACCTTC
TRBJ2-5 | - | 12 | - | TRBV19 | CACGGGGETQYF | TGTGCCTGTGGCGGGGGCGGGGAGACCCAGTACTTC
TRBJ2-5 | TRBD1 | 17 | few | TRBV7-6 | CASSADFPDRGLETQYF | TGTGCCAGCAGCGCGGACTTTCCGGACAGGGGGCTCGAGACCCAGTACTTC
TRBJ1-1 | TRBD1 | 16 | - | TRBV5-1 | CASSEPGQGAFTEAFF | TGCGCCAGCAGCGAACCGGGACAGGGGGCATTCACTGAAGCTTTCTTT
TRBJ1-5 | - | 11 | - | TRBV28 | CASSLNQPQHF | TGTGCCAGCAGTCTCAATCAGCCCCAGCATTTT
TRBJ2-2 | - | 13 | - | TRBV28 | CASRTPRTGELFF | TGTGCCAGCAGGACCCCCAGGACCGGGGAGCTGTTTTTT
TRBJ1-1 | - | 14 | - | TRBV19 | CASSTYRHNTEAFF | TGTGCCAGTAGTACCTACCGACACAACACTGAAGCTTTCTTT
TRBJ2-2 | - | 14 | few | TRBV9 | CASSVQSGAGELFF | TGTGCCAGCAGCGTACAGTCAGGGGCCGGGGAGCTGTTTTTT
TRBJ1-1 | - | 14 | - | TRBV11-3 | CAPLVPGPYTEAFF | TGTGCCCCGTTGGTTCCGGGTCCCTACACTGAAGCTTTCTTT
TRBJ1-6 | - | 16 | - | TRBV5-6 | CASSPFGGAYNSPLHF | TGTGCCAGCAGCCCGTTTGGCGGGGCGTATAATTCACCCCTCCACTTT
TRBJ2-1 | - | 17 | - | TRBV27 | CASSPQYHSSSYNEQFF | TGTGCCAGCAGTCCTCAATACCACTCTAGCTCCTACAATGAGCAGTTCTTC
TRBJ1-1 | TRBD1 | 11 | - | TRBV29-1 | CSVTTGVRAFF | TGCAGCGTCACGACAGGGGTAAGAGCTTTCTTT
TRBJ1-5 | - | 14 | - | TRBV7-8 | CASSLTGSNQPQHF | TGTGCCAGCAGCTTAACAGGGAGCAATCAGCCCCAGCATTTT
TRBJ1-6 | - | 14 | - | TRBV18 | CASSPGTYNSPLHF | TGTGCCAGCTCACCAGGGACCTATAATTCACCCCTCCACTTT
TRBJ1-2 | - | 12 | - | TRBV12-3/TRBV12-4 | CASSWGDYGYTF | TGTGCCAGCAGCTGGGGCGACTATGGCTACACCTTC